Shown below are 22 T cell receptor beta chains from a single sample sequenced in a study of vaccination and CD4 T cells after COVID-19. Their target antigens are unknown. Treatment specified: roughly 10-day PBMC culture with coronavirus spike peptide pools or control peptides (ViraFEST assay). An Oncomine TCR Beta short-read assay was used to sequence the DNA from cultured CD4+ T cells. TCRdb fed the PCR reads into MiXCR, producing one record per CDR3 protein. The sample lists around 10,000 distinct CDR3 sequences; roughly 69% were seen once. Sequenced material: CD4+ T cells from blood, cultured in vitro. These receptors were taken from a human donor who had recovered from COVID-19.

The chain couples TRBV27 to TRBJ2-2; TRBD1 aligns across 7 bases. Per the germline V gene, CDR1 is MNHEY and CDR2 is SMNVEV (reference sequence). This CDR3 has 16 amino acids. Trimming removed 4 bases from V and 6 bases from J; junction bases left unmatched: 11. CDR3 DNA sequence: TGTGCCAGCAGTTCCCGGCGCCCGACAGGGCCCGGGGAGCTGTTTTTT. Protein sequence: CASSSRRPTGPGELFF.

CDR3 loop: CASSERGESSYNEQFF. The DNA for the CDR3 is TGTGCCAGCAGTGAGCGGGGGGAAAGCTCCTACAATGAGCAGTTCTTC. The chain couples TRBV6-1 to TRBJ2-1; TRBD2 aligns across 8 bases. This CDR3 is 16 amino acids long. CDR1 is MNHNS and CDR2 is SASEGT in the germline V gene. The junction had 4 bases not matched to a gene; V was cut back by 3 bases and J by 0 bases.

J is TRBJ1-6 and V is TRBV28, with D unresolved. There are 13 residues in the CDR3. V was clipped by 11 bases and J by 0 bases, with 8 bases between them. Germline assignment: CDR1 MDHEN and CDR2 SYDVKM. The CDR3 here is CALRDSYNSPLHF. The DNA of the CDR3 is TGTGCCTTGCGGGACTCCTATAATTCACCCCTCCACTTT.

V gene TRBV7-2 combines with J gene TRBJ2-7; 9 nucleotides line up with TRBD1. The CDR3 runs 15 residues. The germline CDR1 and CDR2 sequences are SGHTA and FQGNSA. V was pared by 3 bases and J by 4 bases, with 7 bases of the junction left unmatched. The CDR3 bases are TGTGCCAGCAGCTTTATTAGACAGGGGGGATACGAGCAGTACTTC. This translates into CASSFIRQGGYEQYF.

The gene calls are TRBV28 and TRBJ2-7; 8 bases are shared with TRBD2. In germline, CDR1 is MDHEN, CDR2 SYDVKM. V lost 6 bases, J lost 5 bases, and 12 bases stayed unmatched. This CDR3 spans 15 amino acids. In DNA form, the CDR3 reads TGTGCCAGCAGCCCCTCACTAGCGGCGGTGAACGAGCAGTACTTC. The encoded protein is CASSPSLAAVNEQYF.

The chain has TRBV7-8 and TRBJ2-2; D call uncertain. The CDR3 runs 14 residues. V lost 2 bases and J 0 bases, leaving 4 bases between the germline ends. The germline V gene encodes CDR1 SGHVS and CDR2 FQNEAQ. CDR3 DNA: TGTGCCAGCAGCTTACAGGCGAACACCGGGGAGCTGTTTTTT. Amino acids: CASSLQANTGELFF.

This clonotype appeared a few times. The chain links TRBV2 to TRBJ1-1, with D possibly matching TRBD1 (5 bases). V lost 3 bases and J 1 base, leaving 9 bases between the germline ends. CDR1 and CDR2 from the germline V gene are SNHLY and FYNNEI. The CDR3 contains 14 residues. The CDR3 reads CASSDGQRNTEAFF. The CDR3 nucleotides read TGTGCCAGCAGTGACGGACAAAGGAACACTGAAGCTTTCTTT.

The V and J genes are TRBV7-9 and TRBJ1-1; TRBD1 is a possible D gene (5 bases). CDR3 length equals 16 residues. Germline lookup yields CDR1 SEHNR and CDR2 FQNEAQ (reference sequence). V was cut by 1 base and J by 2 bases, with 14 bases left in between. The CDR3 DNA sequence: TGTGCCAGCAGCTTAGGTGAGGGCAGGGCAAACACTGAAGCTTTCTTT. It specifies CASSLGEGRANTEAFF.

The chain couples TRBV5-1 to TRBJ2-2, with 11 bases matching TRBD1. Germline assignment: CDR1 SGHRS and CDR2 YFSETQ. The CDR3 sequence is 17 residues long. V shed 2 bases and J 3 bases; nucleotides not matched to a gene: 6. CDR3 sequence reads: CASSFPSGQGDTGELFF. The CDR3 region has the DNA TGCGCCAGCAGCTTCCCCTCGGGACAGGGGGACACCGGGGAGCTGTTTTTT. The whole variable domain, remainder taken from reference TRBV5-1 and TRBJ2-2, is KAGVTQTPRYLIKTRGQQVTLSCSPISGHRSVSWYQQTPGQGLQFLFEYFSETQRNKGNFPGRFSGRQFSNSRSEMNVSTLELGDSALYLCASSFPSGQGDTGELFFGEGSRLTVL.

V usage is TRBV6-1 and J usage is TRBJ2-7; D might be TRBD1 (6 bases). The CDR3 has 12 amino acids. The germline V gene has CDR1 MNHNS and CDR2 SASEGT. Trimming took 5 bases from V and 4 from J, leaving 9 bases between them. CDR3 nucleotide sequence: TGTGCCAGCAGTATACAGGGATACGAGCAGTACTTC. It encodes CASSIQGYEQYF.

DNA for the CDR3: TGTGCCAGCAGTGGGGACAGGATCGGCAATCAGCCCCAGCATTTT. It yields the protein CASSGDRIGNQPQHF. The chain has TRBV6-1 and TRBJ1-5, with 8 bases aligning to TRBD1. Germline V gene sequence: CDR1 MNHNS, CDR2 SASEGT. V shed 4 bases and J 2 bases; nucleotides not matched to a gene: 4. There are 15 residues in the CDR3.

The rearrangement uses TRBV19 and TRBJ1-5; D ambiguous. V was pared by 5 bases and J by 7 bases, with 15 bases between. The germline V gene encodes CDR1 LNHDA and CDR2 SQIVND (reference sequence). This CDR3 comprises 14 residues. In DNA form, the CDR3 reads TGTGCCAGTAGTGTGGGTCTAAACTGGCAGCCCCAGCATTTT. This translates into CASSVGLNWQPQHF.

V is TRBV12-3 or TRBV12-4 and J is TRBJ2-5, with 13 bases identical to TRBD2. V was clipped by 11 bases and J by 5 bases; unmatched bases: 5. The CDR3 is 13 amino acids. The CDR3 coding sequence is TGTGCCGTGGGGACTAGCGGGGTTGAGACCCAGTACTTC. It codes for CAVGTSGVETQYF.

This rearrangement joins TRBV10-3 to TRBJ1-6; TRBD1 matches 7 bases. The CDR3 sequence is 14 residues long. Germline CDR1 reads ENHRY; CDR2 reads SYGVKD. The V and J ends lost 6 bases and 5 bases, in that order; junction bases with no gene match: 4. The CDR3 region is CAIRTTGNNSPLHF. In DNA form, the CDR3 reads TGTGCCATCAGGACGACAGGGAATAATTCACCCCTCCACTTT.

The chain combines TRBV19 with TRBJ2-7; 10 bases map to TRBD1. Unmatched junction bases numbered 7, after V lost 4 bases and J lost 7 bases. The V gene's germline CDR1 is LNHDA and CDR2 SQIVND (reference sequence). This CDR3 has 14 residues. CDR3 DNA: TGTGCCAGTAGTACACGACAGGGGGCAGGGGAGCAGTACTTC. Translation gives CASSTRQGAGEQYF.

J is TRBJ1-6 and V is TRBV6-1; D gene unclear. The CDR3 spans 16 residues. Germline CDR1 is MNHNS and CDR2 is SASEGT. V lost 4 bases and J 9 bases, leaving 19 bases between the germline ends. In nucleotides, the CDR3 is TGTGCCAGCAGTGTTCACCAGCGAGCAAATACTTCACCCCTCCACTTT. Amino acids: CASSVHQRANTSPLHF.

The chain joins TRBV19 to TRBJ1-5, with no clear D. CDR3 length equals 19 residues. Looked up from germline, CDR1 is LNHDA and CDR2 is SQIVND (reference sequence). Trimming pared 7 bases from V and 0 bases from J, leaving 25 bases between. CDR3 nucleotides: TGTGCCAGTATGCCCCGGATTCACGCCGACCCCTATAGCAATCAGCCCCAGCATTTT. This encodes CASMPRIHADPYSNQPQHF.

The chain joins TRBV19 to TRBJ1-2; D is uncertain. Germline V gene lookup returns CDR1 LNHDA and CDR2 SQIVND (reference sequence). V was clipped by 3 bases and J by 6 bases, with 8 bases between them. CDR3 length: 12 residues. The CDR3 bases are TGTGCCAGTAGTATCACGATGGATGGCTACACCTTC. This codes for CASSITMDGYTF. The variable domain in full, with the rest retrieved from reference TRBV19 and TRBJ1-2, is DGGITQSPKYLFRKEGQNVTLSCEQNLNHDAMYWYRQDPGQGLRLIYYSQIVNDFQKGDIAEGYSVSREKKESFPLTVTSAQKNPTAFYLCASSITMDGYTFGSGTRLTVV.

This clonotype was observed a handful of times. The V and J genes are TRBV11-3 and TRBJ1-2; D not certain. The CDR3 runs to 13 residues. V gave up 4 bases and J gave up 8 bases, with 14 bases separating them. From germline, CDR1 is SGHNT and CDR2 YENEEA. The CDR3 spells CASSSPGLGGYTF. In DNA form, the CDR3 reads TGTGCCAGCAGCTCCCCGGGGTTAGGAGGCTACACCTTC.

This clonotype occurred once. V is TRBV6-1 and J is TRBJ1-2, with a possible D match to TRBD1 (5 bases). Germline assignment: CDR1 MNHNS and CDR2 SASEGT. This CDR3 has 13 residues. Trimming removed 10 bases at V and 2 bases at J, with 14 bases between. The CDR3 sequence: CANARGWNYGYTF. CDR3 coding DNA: TGTGCCAACGCCCGGGGCTGGAACTATGGCTACACCTTC.

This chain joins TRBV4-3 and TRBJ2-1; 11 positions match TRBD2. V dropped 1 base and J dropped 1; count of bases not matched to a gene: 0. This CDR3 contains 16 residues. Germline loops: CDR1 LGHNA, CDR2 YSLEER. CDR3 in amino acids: CASSQGLAGSYNEQFF. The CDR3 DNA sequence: TGCGCCAGCAGCCAAGGACTAGCGGGATCCTACAATGAGCAGTTCTTC.

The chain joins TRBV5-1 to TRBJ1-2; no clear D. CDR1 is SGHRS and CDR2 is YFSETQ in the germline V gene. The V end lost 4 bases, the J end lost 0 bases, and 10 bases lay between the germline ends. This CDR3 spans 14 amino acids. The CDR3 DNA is TGCGCCAGCAGCAGCAGAGAATCTAACTATGGCTACACCTTC. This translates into CASSSRESNYGYTF.